Listed here are 18 T cell receptor beta chains from one sample, sequenced in a study of T cells in Graves' hyperthyroidism and ophthalmopathy. TCR beta CDR3 sequences were amplified from RNA transcripts. In the first-round RT-PCR of the TCR CDR3, the HTBI primer set was used. TCRdb re-derived calls from the multiplex PCR reads in MiXCR, one entry per CDR3 protein. Of roughly 660,000 distinct CDR3 sequences in the sample, 15% to 20% were seen once. The source material was blood. The receptors here all came from a man between 50 and 59 years old with Graves' hyperthyroidism.

This clonotype came up many times. The chain couples TRBV7-8 to TRBJ1-5; D uncertain. The V end was cut by 5 bases, the J end by 3 bases, with 11 bases between. Germline CDR1 is SGHVS and CDR2 is FQNEAQ. The CDR3 has 14 amino acids. The CDR3 DNA sequence: TGTGCCAGCAGCCCGCGGGAATTCAATCAGCCCCAGCATTTT. It is translated as CASSPREFNQPQHF.

The chain recombines TRBV5-5 with TRBJ1-2, with D unresolved. This CDR3 spans 14 amino acids. Trimming removed 2 bases from V and 2 bases from J, with 10 bases in between. Germline-derived CDR1 and CDR2 are SGHKS and YYEKEE (reference sequence). CDR3 sequence reads: CASSLFLQNYGYTF. DNA of the CDR3: TGTGCCAGCAGCTTATTTTTACAGAACTATGGCTACACCTTC.

The chain uses TRBV2 and TRBJ2-5; 8 bases agree with TRBD2. With 3 bases clipped from V and 5 bases from J, the junction kept 14 bases outside the gene matches. Germline CDR1 is SNHLY and CDR2 is FYNNEI. The CDR3 covers 17 residues. For the CDR3, the DNA is TGTGCCAGCAGTGATTTAGGGGCTAGCGGGCCTAGGGAGACCCAGTACTTC. Its protein product is CASSDLGASGPRETQYF. The full variable domain, in which reference TRBV2 and TRBJ2-5 provide the parts outside the CDR3, is EPEVTQTPSHQVTQMGQEVILRCVPISNHLYFYWYRQILGQKVEFLVSFYNNEISEKSEIFDDQFSVERPDGSNFTLKIRSTKLEDSAMYFCASSDLGASGPRETQYFGPGTRLLVL.

This clonotype came up a few times. J is TRBJ1-6 and V is TRBV25-1; D not resolved. The CDR3 sequence is 15 residues long. V was shortened by 0 bases and J by 7 bases, with 10 bases between the two germline ends. Germline CDR1 reads MGHDK; CDR2 reads SYGVNS. CDR3 sequence reads: CASSEYQPGNSPLHF. Here the CDR3 DNA reads TGTGCCAGCAGTGAATACCAGCCGGGGAATTCACCCCTCCACTTT. Full variable domain (missing parts from reference TRBV25-1 and TRBJ1-6): EADIYQTPRYLVIGTGKKITLECSQTMGHDKMYWYQQDPGMELHLIHYSYGVNSTEKGDLSSESTVSRIRTEHFPLTLESARPSHTSQYLCASSEYQPGNSPLHFGNGTRLTVT.

This clonotype was recorded many times. The chain couples TRBV30 to TRBJ2-1; the match to TRBD2 covers 7 bases. Germline loops: CDR1 GTSNPN, CDR2 SVGIG (reference sequence). V lost 2 bases to trimming and J lost 0 bases; unmatched junction nucleotides: 10. This CDR3 is 17 amino acids long. The CDR3 sequence is CAWSPAGYPSSYNEQFF. In nucleotides, the CDR3 is TGTGCCTGGAGTCCAGCGGGGTATCCTAGCTCCTACAATGAGCAGTTCTTC.

This clonotype was detected many times. V usage is TRBV28 and J usage is TRBJ2-5; TRBD1 agrees at 9 bases. V lost 2 bases to trimming and J lost 14 bases; unmatched junction nucleotides: 6. The CDR3 is 12 amino acids. CDR1 is MDHEN and CDR2 is SYDVKM in the germline V gene. This chain's CDR3 is CASSLDRDREYF. As DNA, the CDR3 is TGTGCCAGCAGTTTAGATAGGGACAGGGAATACTTC.

This sequence joins TRBV4-2 and TRBJ2-7, with 9 bases matching TRBD2. CDR1 is LGHNA and CDR2 is YNFKEQ in the germline V gene. This CDR3 is 17 amino acids long. V was pared by 0 bases and J by 5 bases, with 11 bases of the junction left unmatched. In nucleotides, the CDR3 is TGTGCCAGCAGCCAAGAGGGACTAGCTTCGTTTGCCCACGAGCAGTACTTC. Translating gives CASSQEGLASFAHEQYF.

Comments on this clonotype: Mismatch with germline at one junction end may stem from a read error. This rearrangement joins TRBV28 to TRBJ1-1, with a possible D match to TRBD1 (6 bases). CDR3 length: 15 amino acids. Germline V gene lookup returns CDR1 MDHEN and CDR2 SYDVKM. The CDR3 spells CASGLPRAGDTEAFF. The CDR3 DNA reads as TGTGCCAGCGGTTTACCCCGGGCAGGGGACACTGAAGCTTTCTTT.

This clonotype was seen repeatedly, ten times or more. V gene TRBV29-1 combines with J gene TRBJ2-5; D gene ambiguous. CDR3 length equals 12 residues. V was clipped by 3 bases and J by 5 bases, with 10 bases between them. Germline V gene data show CDR1 as SQVTM and CDR2 as ANQGSEA. This chain's CDR3 is CSVDLDWETQYF. In nucleotides, the CDR3 is TGCAGCGTTGACCTAGATTGGGAGACCCAGTACTTC.

This clonotype was seen just once. The rearrangement joins TRBV6-2 or TRBV6-3 to TRBJ2-3; D is unresolved. This CDR3 contains 13 residues. The V gene's germline CDR1 is MNHEY and CDR2 SVGEGT. Trimming pared 0 bases from V and 11 bases from J, leaving 12 bases between. In DNA, the CDR3 is TGTGCCAGCAGTTACTCCGGAGCAAAGGTGCAGTATTTT. Its translation is CASSYSGAKVQYF.

V gene TRBV5-8 combines with J gene TRBJ2-7; weak D call: TRBD2 (7 bases). Germline CDR1 SGHTS, CDR2 YDEGEE. Trimming pared 5 bases from V and 2 bases from J, leaving 17 bases between. There are 15 residues in the CDR3. CDR3 sequence: CASRHQGGGTYEQYF. As DNA, the CDR3 is TGTGCCAGCAGACATCAGGGAGGGGGGACCTACGAGCAGTACTTC.

The chain recombines TRBV18 with TRBJ2-6; TRBD1 aligns across 8 bases. The CDR3 is 16 amino acids. V gave up 3 bases and J gave up 4 bases; unmatched junction bases: 5. The germline V gene encodes CDR1 KGHSH and CDR2 LQKENI. For the CDR3, the DNA is TGTGCCAGCTCACCGACAGGGGTCTACGGGGCCAACGTCCTGACTTTC. Its protein is CASSPTGVYGANVLTF.

This clonotype was recorded many times. The chain uses TRBV28 and TRBJ2-5, with 13 bases fitting TRBD2. The germline gives CDR1 MDHEN, CDR2 SYDVKM. The CDR3 runs 16 residues. The V and J ends lost 5 bases and 4 bases, in that order; junction bases with no gene match: 7. This CDR3 reads CASSARTSGSIETQYF. DNA for the CDR3: TGTGCCAGCAGTGCCCGGACTAGCGGGAGTATAGAGACCCAGTACTTC.

This clonotype was seen many times. The genes are TRBV7-9 and TRBJ2-1, with D perhaps matching TRBD2 (7 bases). Germline V gene lookup returns CDR1 SEHNR and CDR2 FQNEAQ (reference sequence). V lost 1 base to trimming and J lost 6 bases, with 10 bases between them. This CDR3 region has 14 residues. The CDR3 region is CASSLEGGPNEQFF. For the CDR3, the DNA is TGTGCCAGCAGCTTAGAGGGGGGGCCCAATGAGCAGTTCTTC.

About this clonotype: This clone may be a read error of a much larger clone one base away. The rearrangement joins TRBV30 to TRBJ1-5, with TRBD1 identical over 9 bases. CDR1 and CDR2 (germline): GTSNPN, SVGIG (reference sequence). The V gene end was trimmed by 6 bases and the J gene end by 1 base; junction bases not matched to a gene: 7. The length of the CDR3 is 15 residues. CDR3 amino acids: CACTAGQGSNQPQHF. The CDR3 nucleotides read TGTGCCTGCACCGCGGGACAGGGAAGCAATCAGCCCCAGCATTTT. Drawing the rest from reference TRBV30 and TRBJ1-5, the complete variable domain is SQTIHQWPATLVQPVGSPLSLECTVEGTSNPNLYWYRQAAGRGLQLLFYSVGIGQISSEVPQNLSASRPQDRQFILSSKKLLLSDSGFYLCACTAGQGSNQPQHFGDGTRLSIL.

There are many counts of this clonotype. V is TRBV7-2 and J is TRBJ1-2; tentatively, D is TRBD1 (6 bases). Trimming left V 8 bases short and J 3 bases short, with 19 bases between. CDR1 and CDR2 from the germline V gene are SGHTA and FQGNSA. This CDR3 is built from 15 residues. CDR3 sequence reads: CASGTAQGNYYGYTF. The CDR3 coding sequence is TGTGCCAGCGGTACCGCACAGGGAAACTACTATGGCTACACCTTC.

The gene calls are TRBV6-1 and TRBJ1-2, with D possibly matching TRBD1 (6 bases). This CDR3 contains 13 residues. Looked up from germline, CDR1 is MNHNS and CDR2 is SASEGT. Between the trimmed V and J ends, which lost 6 bases and 4 bases, there was a span of 12 bases. The DNA for the CDR3 is TGTGCCAGCAGCCGCAGGGGAAGCTATGGCTACACCTTC. Translating gives CASSRRGSYGYTF.

This clonotype showed up many times. The rearrangement links TRBV6-1 to TRBJ1-2; a weak D match, TRBD1 (5 bases). Trimming shortened V by 6 bases and J by 6 bases, and 17 bases separated the two germline ends. Germline values: CDR1 MNHNS, CDR2 SASEGT. The CDR3 has 14 residues. The CDR3 reads CASSHRGLRDGYTF. Here the CDR3 DNA reads TGTGCCAGCAGCCACCGGGGACTTAGAGATGGCTACACCTTC.